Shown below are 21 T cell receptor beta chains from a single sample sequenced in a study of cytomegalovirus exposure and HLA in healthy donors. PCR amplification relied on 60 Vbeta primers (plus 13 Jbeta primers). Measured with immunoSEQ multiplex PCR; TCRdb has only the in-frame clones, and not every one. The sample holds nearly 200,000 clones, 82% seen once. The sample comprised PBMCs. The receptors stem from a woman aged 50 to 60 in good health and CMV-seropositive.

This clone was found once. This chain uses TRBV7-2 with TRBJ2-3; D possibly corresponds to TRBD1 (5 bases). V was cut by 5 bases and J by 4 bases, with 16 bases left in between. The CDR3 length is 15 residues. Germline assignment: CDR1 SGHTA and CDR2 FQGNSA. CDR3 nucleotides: TGTGCCAGCAGCCAGGGCCCAGACAGAGCAGATACGCAGTATTTT. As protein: CASSQGPDRADTQYF.

This CDR3 is CSVTGEHGYTF. CDR3 nucleotide sequence: TGCAGCGTCACAGGGGAACATGGCTACACCTTC. V gene TRBV29-1 combines with J gene TRBJ1-2; 7 nucleotides align to TRBD1. The CDR3 extends over 11 amino acids. Trimming took 6 bases from V and 6 from J; bases not matched to a gene: 4. Germline V lookup: CDR1 SQVTM, CDR2 ANQGSEA.

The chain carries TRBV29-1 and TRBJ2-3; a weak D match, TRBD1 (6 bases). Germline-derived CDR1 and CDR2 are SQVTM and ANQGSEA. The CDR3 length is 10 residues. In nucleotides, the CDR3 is TGCGCAGGGGTCACAGATACGCAGTATTTT. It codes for CAGVTDTQYF.

The CDR3 loop is CASSLSAGSTYEQYF. CDR3 nucleotides: TGTGCCAGCAGCTTGTCAGCGGGGTCCACCTACGAGCAGTACTTC. The genes are TRBV5-6 and TRBJ2-7; 7 bases are a match to TRBD2. The CDR3 is made up of 15 amino acids. The germline V gene encodes CDR1 SGHDT and CDR2 YYEEEE. J lost 2 bases, V lost 1 base, and 6 bases had no gene match.

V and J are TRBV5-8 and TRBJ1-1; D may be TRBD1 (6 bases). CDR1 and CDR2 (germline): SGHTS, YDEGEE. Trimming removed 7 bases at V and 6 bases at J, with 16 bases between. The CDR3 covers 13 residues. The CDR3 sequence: CASCFSDRPEAFF. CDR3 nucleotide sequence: TGTGCCAGCTGTTTTAGTGACAGGCCTGAAGCTTTCTTT.

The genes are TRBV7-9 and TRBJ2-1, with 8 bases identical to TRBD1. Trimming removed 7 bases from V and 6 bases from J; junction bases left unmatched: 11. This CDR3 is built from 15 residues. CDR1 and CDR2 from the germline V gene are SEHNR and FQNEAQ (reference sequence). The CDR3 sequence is CASTPRPTGANEQFF. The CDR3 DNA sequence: TGTGCCAGCACCCCCCGGCCGACAGGGGCCAATGAGCAGTTCTTC. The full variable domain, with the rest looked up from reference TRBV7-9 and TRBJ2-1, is DTGVSQNPRHKITKRGQNVTFRCDPISEHNRLYWYRQTLGQGPEFLTYFQNEAQLEKSRLLSDRFSAERPKGSFSTLEIQRTEQGDSAMYLCASTPRPTGANEQFFGPGTRLTVL.

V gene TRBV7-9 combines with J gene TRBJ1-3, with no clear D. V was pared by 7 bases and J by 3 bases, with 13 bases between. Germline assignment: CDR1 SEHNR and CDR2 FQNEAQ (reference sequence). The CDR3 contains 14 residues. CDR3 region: CASTRPGVGNTIYF. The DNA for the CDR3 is TGTGCCAGCACCAGGCCCGGGGTTGGAAACACCATATATTTT.

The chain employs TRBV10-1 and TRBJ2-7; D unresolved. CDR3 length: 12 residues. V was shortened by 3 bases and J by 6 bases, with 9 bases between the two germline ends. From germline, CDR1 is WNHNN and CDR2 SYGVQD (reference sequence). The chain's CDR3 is CASSDLLSEQYF. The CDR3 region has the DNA TGCGCCAGCAGTGACCTGTTGTCCGAGCAGTACTTC.

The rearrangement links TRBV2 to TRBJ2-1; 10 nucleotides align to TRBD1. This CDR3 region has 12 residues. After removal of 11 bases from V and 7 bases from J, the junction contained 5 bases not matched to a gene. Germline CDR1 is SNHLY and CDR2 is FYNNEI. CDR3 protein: CAARTGGNEQFF. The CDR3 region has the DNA TGTGCCGCCCGGACAGGGGGTAATGAGCAGTTCTTC.

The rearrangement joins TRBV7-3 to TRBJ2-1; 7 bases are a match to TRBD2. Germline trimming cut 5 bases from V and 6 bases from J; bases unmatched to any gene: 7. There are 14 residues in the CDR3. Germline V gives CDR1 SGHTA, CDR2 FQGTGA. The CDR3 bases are TGTGCCAGCAGCCTAGCGGCTTCAGGCAATGAGCAGTTCTTC. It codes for CASSLAASGNEQFF.

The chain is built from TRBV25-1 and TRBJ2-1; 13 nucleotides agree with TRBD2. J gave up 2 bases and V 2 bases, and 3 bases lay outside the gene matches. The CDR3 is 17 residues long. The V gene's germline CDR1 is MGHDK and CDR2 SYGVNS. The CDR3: CASSEPGLAGTYNEQFF. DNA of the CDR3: TGTGCCAGCAGTGAACCGGGACTAGCGGGGACCTACAATGAGCAGTTCTTC. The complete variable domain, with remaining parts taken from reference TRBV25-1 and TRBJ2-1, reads EADIYQTPRYLVIGTGKKITLECSQTMGHDKMYWYQQDPGMELHLIHYSYGVNSTEKGDLSSESTVSRIRTEHFPLTLESARPSHTSQYLCASSEPGLAGTYNEQFFGPGTRLTVL.

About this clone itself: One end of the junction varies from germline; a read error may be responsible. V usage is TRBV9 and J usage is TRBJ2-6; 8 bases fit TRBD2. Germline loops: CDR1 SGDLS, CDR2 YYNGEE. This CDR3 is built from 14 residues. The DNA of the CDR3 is TGTGCCAGCAGCGTAGCGGGAGGGGCCAACGGCCTGACTTTC. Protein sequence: CASSVAGGANGLTF.

CDR3 bases: TGTGCCAGCAGCGCCACAGAGTATCAGCCCCAGCATTTT. It yields the protein CASSATEYQPQHF. The chain links TRBV2 to TRBJ1-5; D is ambiguous. The CDR3 runs 13 residues. The V end was cut by 6 bases, the J end by 5 bases, with 11 bases between. Looked up from germline, CDR1 is SNHLY and CDR2 is FYNNEI.

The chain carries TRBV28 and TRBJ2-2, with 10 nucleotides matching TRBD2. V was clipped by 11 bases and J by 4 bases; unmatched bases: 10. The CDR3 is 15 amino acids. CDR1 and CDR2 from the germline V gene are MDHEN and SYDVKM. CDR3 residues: CAGGLAGVGTGELFF. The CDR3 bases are TGTGCCGGCGGGCTAGCGGGAGTCGGCACCGGGGAGCTGTTTTTT.

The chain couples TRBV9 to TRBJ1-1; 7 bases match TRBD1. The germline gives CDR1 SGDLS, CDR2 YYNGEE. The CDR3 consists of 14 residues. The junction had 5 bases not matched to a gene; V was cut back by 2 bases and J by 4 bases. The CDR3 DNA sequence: TGTGCCAGCAGCGTTGGGCCAGGGGGCACTGAAGCTTTCTTT. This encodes CASSVGPGGTEAFF.

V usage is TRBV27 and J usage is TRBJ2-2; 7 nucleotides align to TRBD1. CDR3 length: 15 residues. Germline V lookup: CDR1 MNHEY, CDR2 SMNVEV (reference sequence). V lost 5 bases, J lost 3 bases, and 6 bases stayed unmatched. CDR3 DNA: TGTGCCAGCAGTCCCGGGACAGTTGACACCGGGGAGCTGTTTTTT. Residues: CASSPGTVDTGELFF.

In DNA, the CDR3 is TGTGCCAGCAGCACAGGGGTCGGGGCCAACGTCCTGACTTTC. The encoded protein is CASSTGVGANVLTF. The chain carries TRBV27 and TRBJ2-6; 7 bases agree with TRBD1. Germline V gene lookup returns CDR1 MNHEY and CDR2 SMNVEV (reference sequence). CDR3 length: 14 amino acids. V dropped 6 bases and J dropped 4; count of bases not matched to a gene: 3.

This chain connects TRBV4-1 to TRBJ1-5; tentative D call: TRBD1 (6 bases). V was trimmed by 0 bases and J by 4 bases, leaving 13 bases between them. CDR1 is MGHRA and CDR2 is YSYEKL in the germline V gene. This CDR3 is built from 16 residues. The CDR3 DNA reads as TGCGCCAGCAGCCAAGATGCAGGGGCAAATAATCAGCCCCAGCATTTT. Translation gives CASSQDAGANNQPQHF.

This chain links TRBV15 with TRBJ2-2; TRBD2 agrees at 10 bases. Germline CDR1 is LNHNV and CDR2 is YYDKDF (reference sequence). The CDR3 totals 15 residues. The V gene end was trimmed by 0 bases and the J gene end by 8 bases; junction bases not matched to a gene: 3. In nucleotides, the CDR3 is TGTGCCACCAGCAGAGATCTACTAGCGGGGGGGGAGCTGTTTTTT. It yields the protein CATSRDLLAGGELFF.

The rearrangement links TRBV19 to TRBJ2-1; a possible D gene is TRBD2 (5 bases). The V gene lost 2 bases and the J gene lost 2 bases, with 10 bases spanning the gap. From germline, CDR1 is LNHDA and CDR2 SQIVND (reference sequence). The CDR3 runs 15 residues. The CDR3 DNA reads TGTGCCAGTAGTATACAGCGGTCTCCCTACAATGAGCAGTTCTTC. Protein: CASSIQRSPYNEQFF. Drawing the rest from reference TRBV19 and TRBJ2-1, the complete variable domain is DGGITQSPKYLFRKEGQNVTLSCEQNLNHDAMYWYRQDPGQGLRLIYYSQIVNDFQKGDIAEGYSVSREKKESFPLTVTSAQKNPTAFYLCASSIQRSPYNEQFFGPGTRLTVL.

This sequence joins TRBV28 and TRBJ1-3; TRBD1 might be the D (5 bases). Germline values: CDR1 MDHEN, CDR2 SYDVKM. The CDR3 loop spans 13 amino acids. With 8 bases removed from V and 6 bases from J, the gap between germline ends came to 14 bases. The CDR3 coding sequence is TGTGCCAGCCTCCAGGGAGGGACAAACACCATATATTTT. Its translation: CASLQGGTNTIYF.